The clone carrying this TCR beta chain was found once. Its antigen remains unknown. This specimen comes from a study of OX40 agonist ivuxolimab in advanced cancers. As for the study in general: Ivuxolimab, an agonist antibody against OX40 (CD134), was given to patients. Dose-escalation patients had hepatocellular carcinoma, melanoma, renal cell or head and neck cancer. Study results and caveats: On average, CD8+ T cells showed a greater number of expanded clones than CD4+.

The timepoints at which blood was sampled were baseline, cycle 4 day 1, and cycle 7 day 1. Data came from immunoSEQ multiplex PCR; TCRdb stores just in-frame clones and leaves some out. The repertoire includes 70,000 or so clones, around 87% of them detected once, and approximately 0.94% sits in the top ten. In germline, CDR1 is MNHNS, CDR2 SASEGT. The V end lost 1 base, the J end lost 0 bases, and 7 bases lay between the germline ends. The CDR3 extends over 15 amino acids. This receptor was obtained from an adult with an advanced solid tumor such as melanoma, head and neck, liver or kidney cancer. This sequence joins TRBV6-1 and TRBJ1-5, with D perhaps matching TRBD1 (5 bases). The material sequenced was CD4+ or CD8+ T cells sorted from blood, taken in a trial of the OX40 agonist ivuxolimab. The CDR3 coding sequence is TGTGCCAGCAGTGAAGGGGGGTATAGCAATCAGCCCCAGCATTTT. Translation gives CASSEGGYSNQPQHF.